This T cell receptor (beta chain) was documented in a study of technical replicates of blood from a few donors. Measured with immunoSEQ multiplex PCR; TCRdb has only the in-frame clones, and not every one. The data show around 60,000 clones, more than 85% seen once. CDR1 and CDR2 (germline): SGHVS, FQNEAQ. CDR3 length: 16 amino acids. The V gene lost 1 base and the J gene lost 1 base, with 12 bases spanning the gap. The TCR originated in a human donor in good health. Some clones in this sample may be carry-over from other donors' samples. Sequencing input: PBMCs. The V call is TRBV7-8, the J call TRBJ2-3, with D perhaps TRBD2 (6 bases). CDR3 sequence reads: CASSLDRGVGTDTQYF. The CDR3 DNA reads as TGTGCCAGCAGCTTAGATCGCGGGGTGGGCACAGATACGCAGTATTTT.